These T cell receptor beta chains were read from a single sample in a study of T-cell memory formation after mild COVID-19. TCRdb used MiXCR to reprocess the 5' RACE reads, holding one entry per CDR3 protein. Altogether 300,000 to 400,000 distinct CDR3 sequences are present, roughly 15% being singletons, with the ten largest covering about a fifth. The specimen sequenced was PBMCs or a T cell subset sorted from them (not recorded which). The receptors stem from a man younger than 35 who had mild COVID-19 (a few samples of this study predate the infection). Cell type and time point are not known. Both conserved end residues are trimmed from each CDR3.

TRBV7-2 | ASRNRVYNEQF
TRBV9 | ASSGAQPNTEAF
TRBV5-1 | ASSLSGGELTEAF
TRBV11-2 | ASSSGMALQEQY
TRBV6-2/TRBV6-3 | ASSHRVGQPQH
TRBV5-1 | ASSFFGDTQY
TRBV6-4 | ASSDYAGASYGYT
TRBV5-1 | ASSWTSNEQF
TRBV5-1 | ASSTSGTGRTGELF
TRBV2 | ASSRVMASNQPQH
TRBV7-2 | ASSRRTNTDTQY
TRBV6-5 | ASRNHLSGDTQY
TRBV20-1 | SAVQGPGNTIY
TRBV2 | ASSPGQGFVQPQH
TRBV5-1 | ASSLDGYSTDTQY
TRBV4-3 | ASSQDMALGDTQY
TRBV7-2 | ASSLPGGMEETQY
TRBV4-1 | ASSQERRDEQF
TRBV4-2 | ASSHAGKPYEQY
TRBV11-2 | ASSLGRQIGTQY
TRBV7-2 | ASSLFVANEKLF
TRBV6-6 | ASSYSGGQGDRGYT
TRBV5-1 | ASSSGVLTYNEQF
TRBV7-2 | ASSYSGGAAHEQL
TRBV20-1 | SATPGSGGARETQY
TRBV5-1 | ASSLGVRGGETQY
TRBV4-3 | ASSQDQDRLGYGYT
TRBV7-9 | ASRAGTVDTGELF
TRBV10-3 | AISGGEPVIPQY
TRBV3-1 | ASSHYGQSYNEQF
TRBV4-3 | ASSQERGDPAYEQY
TRBV4-2 | ASSAAGENTGELF
TRBV6-2/TRBV6-3 | ASSKRTGVGKTDTQY
TRBV11-2 | ASSLEVEQF
TRBV15 | ATSRDLGQGGGYT
TRBV6-4 | ASSDSSRVSGQPQH
TRBV20-1 | SARDFGGERGSGNTIY
TRBV12-3/TRBV12-4 | ASSLEEPAF
TRBV7-2 | ASSPWTGQNQPQH
TRBV12-3/TRBV12-4 | ASSREYPGEQF